The clone carrying this T cell receptor (beta chain) was detected ten times or more. Template material for amplifying TCR beta CDR3 regions consisted of RNA transcripts. The TCR CDR3 was amplified in a first-round RT-PCR using the HTBI primer set. One entry per CDR3 protein results from TCRdb running MiXCR on the multiplex PCR reads. The table lists 340,000 or so distinct CDR3 sequences, approximately 22% of them singletons, with roughly 52% in the top ten. This record comes from a study of T cells in Graves' hyperthyroidism and ophthalmopathy. V dropped 0 bases and J dropped 2; count of bases not matched to a gene: 9. Germline CDR1 reads SGHVS; CDR2 reads FQNEAQ. The CDR3 has 17 amino acids. Absence of ophthalmopathy progression within 18 months defined stable Graves' hyperthyroidism. PBMCs stemmed from over 7.5 ml fresh peripheral blood.

The sample was blood. The genes are TRBV7-8 and TRBJ1-1; 7 nucleotides line up with TRBD1. The source is a woman aged 45-65 years with Graves' hyperthyroidism. CDR3 amino acids: CASSLAPYRGRNTEAFF. The CDR3 DNA reads as TGTGCCAGCAGCTTAGCTCCCTACAGGGGCCGAAACACTGAAGCTTTCTTT.